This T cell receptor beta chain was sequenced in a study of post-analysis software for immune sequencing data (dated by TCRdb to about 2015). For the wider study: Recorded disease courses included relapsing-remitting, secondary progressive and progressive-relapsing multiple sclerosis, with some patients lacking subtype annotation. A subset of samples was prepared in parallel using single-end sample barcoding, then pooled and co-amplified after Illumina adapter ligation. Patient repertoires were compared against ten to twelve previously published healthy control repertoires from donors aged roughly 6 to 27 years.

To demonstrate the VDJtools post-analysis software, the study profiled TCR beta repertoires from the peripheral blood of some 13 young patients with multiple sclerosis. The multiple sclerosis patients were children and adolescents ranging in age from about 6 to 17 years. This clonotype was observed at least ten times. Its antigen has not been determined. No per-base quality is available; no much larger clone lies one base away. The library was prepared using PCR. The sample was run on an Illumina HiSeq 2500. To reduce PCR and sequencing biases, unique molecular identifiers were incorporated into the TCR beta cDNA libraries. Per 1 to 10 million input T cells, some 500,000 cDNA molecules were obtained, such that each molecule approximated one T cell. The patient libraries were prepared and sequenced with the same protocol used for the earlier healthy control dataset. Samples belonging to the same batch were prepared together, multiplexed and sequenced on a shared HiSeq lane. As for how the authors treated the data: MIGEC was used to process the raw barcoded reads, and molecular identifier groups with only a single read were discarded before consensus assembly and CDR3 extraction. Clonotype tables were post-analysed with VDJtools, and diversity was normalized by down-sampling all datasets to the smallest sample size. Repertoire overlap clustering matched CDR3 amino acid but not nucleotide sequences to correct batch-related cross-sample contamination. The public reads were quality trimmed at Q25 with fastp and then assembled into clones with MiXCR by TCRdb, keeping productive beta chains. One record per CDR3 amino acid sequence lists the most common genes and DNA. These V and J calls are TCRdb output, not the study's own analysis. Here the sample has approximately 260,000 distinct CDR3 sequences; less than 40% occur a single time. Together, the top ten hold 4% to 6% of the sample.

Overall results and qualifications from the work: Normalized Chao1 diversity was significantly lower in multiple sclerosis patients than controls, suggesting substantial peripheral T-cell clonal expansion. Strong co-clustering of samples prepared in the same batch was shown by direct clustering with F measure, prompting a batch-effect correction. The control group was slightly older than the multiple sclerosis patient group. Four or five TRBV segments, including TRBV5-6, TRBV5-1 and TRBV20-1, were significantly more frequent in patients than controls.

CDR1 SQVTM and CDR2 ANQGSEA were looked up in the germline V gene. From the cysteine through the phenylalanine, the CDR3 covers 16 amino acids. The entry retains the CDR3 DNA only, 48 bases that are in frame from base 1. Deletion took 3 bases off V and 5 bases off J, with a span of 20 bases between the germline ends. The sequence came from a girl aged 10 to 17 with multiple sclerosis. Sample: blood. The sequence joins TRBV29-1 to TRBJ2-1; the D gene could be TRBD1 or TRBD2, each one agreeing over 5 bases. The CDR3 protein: CSVEGVDGKGDNEQFF. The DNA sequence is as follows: TGCAGCGTTGAGGGGGTGGACGGGAAAGGGGACAATGAGCAGTTCTTC.